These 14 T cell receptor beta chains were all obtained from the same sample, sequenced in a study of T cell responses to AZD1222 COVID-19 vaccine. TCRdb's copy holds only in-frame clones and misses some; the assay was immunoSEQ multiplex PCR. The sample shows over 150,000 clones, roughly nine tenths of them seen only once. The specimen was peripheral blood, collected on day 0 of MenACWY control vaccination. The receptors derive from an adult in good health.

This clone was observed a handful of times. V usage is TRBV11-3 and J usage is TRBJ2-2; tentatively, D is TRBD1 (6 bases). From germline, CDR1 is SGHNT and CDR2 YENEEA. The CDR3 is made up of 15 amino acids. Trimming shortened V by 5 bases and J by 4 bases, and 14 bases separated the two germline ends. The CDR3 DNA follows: TGTGCCAGCAGCAGGGACACTTTACCCACCGGGGAGCTGTTTTTT. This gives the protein CASSRDTLPTGELFF.

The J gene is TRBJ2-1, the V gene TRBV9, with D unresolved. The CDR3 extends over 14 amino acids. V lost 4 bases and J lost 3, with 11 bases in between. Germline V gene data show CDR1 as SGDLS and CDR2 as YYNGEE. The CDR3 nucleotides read TGTGCCAGCAGCACCCGTTTAAACTACAATGAGCAGTTCTTC. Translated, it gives CASSTRLNYNEQFF.

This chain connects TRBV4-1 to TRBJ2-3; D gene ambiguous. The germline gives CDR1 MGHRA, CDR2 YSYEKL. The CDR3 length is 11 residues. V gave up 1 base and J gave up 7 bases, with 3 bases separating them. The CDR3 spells CASSQAYTQYF. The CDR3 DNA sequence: TGCGCCAGCAGCCAAGCCTATACGCAGTATTTT.

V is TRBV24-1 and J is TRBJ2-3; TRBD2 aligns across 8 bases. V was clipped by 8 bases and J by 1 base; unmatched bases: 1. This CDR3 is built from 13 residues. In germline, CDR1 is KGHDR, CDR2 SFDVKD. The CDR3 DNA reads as TGTGCCACCAAACTAGCGGGCACAGATACGCAGTATTTT. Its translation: CATKLAGTDTQYF.

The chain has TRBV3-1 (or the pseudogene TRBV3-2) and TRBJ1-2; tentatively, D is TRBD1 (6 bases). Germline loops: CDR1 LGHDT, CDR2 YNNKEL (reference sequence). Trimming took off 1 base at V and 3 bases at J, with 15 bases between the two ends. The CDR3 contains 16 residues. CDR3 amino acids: CASSQVQRGTYYGYTF. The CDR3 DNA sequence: TGTGCCAGCAGCCAAGTTCAGAGGGGGACCTACTATGGCTACACCTTC.

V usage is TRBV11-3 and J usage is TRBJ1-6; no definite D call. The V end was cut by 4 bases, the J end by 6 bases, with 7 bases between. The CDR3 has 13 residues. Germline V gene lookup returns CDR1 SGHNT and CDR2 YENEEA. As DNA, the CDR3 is TGTGCCAGCAGCTCGACGGGTAATTCACCCCTCCACTTT. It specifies CASSSTGNSPLHF.

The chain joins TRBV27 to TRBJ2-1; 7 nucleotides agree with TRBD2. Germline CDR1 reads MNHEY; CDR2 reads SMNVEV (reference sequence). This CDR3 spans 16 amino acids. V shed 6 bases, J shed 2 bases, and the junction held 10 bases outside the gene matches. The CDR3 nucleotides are TGTGCCAGCAGATCCTGGGGGGGAGTGGCCTACAATGAGCAGTTCTTC. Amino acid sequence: CASRSWGGVAYNEQFF.

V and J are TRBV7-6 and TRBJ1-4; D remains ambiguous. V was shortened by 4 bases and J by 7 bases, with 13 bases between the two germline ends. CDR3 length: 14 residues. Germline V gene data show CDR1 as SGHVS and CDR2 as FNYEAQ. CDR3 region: CASSSTNGGEKLFF. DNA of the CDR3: TGTGCCAGCAGCTCGACCAATGGAGGTGAAAAACTGTTTTTT.

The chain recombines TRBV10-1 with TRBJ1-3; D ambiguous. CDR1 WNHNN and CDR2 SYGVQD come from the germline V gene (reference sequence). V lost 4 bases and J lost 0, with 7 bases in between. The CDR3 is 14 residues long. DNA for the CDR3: TGCGCCAGCAGTGTGGAACTCTCTGGAAACACCATATATTTT. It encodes CASSVELSGNTIYF.

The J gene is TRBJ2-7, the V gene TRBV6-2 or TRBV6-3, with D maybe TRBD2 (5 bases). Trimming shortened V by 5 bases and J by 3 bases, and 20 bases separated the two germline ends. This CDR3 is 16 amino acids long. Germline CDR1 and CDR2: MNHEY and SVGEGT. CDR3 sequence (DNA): TGTGCCAGCAGTGAGACTACACTTGTATATCACTACGAGCAGTACTTC. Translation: CASSETTLVYHYEQYF.

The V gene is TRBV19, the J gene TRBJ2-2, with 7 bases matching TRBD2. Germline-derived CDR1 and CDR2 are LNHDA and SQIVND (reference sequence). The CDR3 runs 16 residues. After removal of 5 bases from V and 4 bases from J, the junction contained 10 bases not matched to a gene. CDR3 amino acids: CASSQERGSFTGELFF. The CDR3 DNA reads TGTGCCAGTAGTCAGGAGCGGGGCTCGTTCACCGGGGAGCTGTTTTTT.

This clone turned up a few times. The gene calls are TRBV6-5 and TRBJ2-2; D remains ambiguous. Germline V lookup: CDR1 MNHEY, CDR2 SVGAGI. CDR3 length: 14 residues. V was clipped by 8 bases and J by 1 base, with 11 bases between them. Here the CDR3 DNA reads TGTGCCAGCCGAGACGGGTGGAACACCGGGGAGCTGTTTTTT. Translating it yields CASRDGWNTGELFF.

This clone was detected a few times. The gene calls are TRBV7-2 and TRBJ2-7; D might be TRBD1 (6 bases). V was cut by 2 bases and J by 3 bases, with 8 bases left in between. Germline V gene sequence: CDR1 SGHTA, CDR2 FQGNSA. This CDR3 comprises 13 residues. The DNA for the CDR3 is TGTGCCAGCAGCTTACGGGACAACTACGAGCAGTACTTC. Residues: CASSLRDNYEQYF.

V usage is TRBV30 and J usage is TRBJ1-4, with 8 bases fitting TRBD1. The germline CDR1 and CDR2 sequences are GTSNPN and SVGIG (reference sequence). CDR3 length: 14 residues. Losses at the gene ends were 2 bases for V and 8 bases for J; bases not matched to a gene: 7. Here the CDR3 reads CAWSSGGPREKLFF. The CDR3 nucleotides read TGTGCCTGGAGTTCAGGGGGCCCCAGGGAAAAACTGTTTTTT.